This TCR beta chain was obtained from a study of T cell responses to AZD1222 COVID-19 vaccine. Trimming at V came to 6 bases and at J to 2 bases, leaving 10 bases not matched to a gene. Germline V gene lookup returns CDR1 MNHEY and CDR2 SVGEGT. This CDR3 contains 15 residues. Study results and limitations: Females outnumbered males among donors, who were mostly white British; clonal diversity was possibly underestimated. Close to half of all spike-specific TCRs reportedly target regions of the variants that are unmutated. CD4 TCRs covered the whole spike, strongest at regions 160-218 and 743-854. The breadth and depth of Spike-specific TCRs increased once two AZD1222 doses had been given.

Concerning this clone itself: What it binds is not known.

Profiling relied on immunoSEQ multiplex PCR, and the TCRdb table lists in-frame clones only, not all of them. The repertoire holds 95,000 to 150,000 clones, with under 90% as singletons. The V gene is TRBV6-2 or TRBV6-3, the J gene TRBJ2-7; 7 bases align to TRBD2. Sequenced material: peripheral blood, taken on day 0 of AZD1222 vaccination. The TCR originated in an adult in good health. The DNA of the CDR3 is TGTGCCAGCAGCCTCACGGGGGGAGAACCCTACGAGCAGTACTTC. Translating it yields CASSLTGGEPYEQYF.